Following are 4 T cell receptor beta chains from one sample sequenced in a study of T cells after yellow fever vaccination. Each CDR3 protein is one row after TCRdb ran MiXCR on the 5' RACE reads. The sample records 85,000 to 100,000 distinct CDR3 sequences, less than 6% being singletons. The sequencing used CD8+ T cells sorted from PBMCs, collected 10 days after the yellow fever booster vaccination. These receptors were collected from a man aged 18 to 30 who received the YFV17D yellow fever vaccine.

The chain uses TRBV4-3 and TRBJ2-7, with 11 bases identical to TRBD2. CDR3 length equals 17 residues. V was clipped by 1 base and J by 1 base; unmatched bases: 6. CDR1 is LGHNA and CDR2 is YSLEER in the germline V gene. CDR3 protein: CASSQGASGGPSYEQYF. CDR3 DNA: TGCGCCAGCAGCCAAGGCGCTAGCGGGGGGCCTTCCTACGAGCAGTACTTC.

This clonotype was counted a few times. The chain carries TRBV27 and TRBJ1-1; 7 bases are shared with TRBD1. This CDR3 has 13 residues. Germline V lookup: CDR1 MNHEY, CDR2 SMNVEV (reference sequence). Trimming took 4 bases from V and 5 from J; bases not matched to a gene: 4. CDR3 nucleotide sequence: TGTGCCAGCAGTTCCGCAGGGGGTACTGAAGCTTTCTTT. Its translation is CASSSAGGTEAFF.

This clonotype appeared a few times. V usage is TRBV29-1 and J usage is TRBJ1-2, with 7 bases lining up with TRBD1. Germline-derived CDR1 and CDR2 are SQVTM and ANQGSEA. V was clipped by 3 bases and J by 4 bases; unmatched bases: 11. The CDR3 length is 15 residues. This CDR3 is CSVDTRDRKFYGYTF. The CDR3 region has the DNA TGCAGCGTTGATACCAGGGACAGAAAGTTCTATGGCTACACCTTC.

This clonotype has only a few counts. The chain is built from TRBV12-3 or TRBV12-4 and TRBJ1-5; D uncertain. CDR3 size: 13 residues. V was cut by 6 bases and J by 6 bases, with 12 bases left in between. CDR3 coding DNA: TGTGCCAGCAGATTACACGGTGGTCAGCCCCAGCATTTT. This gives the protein CASRLHGGQPQHF.